The next 10 T cell receptor beta chains were all read from a single sample in a study of T cells in women clearing cervical HPV infection. Generated by immunoSEQ multiplex PCR, the TCRdb table keeps only in-frame clones and is missing some. The sample table includes 40,000 to 60,000 clones. Source material: blood buffy coat. The receptors shown here come from a woman between 18 and 69 years old with a cervical HPV16 infection that either progressed to CIN3+ or cleared (not recorded which).

With respect to this clone: The read ends 3 residues early relative to the CDR3; the germline J gene fills the gap. This chain connects TRBV5-1 to TRBJ2-7, with 9 bases that match TRBD1. The CDR3 covers 15 residues. Germline values: CDR1 SGHRS, CDR2 YFSETQ. J was trimmed by 3 bases and V by 0 bases; bases with no gene match: 4. The sequenced part of the CDR3 DNA is TGCGCCAGCAGCTTGGACGGGACAGGGATCTACGAG. It encodes CASSLDGTGIYE. The CDR3 reads in full as CASSLDGTGIYEQYF.

A note on this clone: Read sequence stops 3 residues before the CDR3 end, and the germline J gene provides the missing end. V usage is TRBV18 and J usage is TRBJ2-2; D not resolved. Looked up from germline, CDR1 is KGHSH and CDR2 is LQKENI. The length of the CDR3 is 17 residues. The sequenced CDR3 bases are TGTGCCAGCTCACCCTTTTCCCAGGTAGACCCTAATTCACCG. Its protein is CASSPFSQVDPNSP. The full CDR3 sequence reads CASSPFSQVDPNSPLFF.

As concerns this clone: The read ends 3 residues shy of where the CDR3 ends; the end is completed using the germline J gene. The gene calls are TRBV12-3 or TRBV12-4 and TRBJ2-7, with 8 positions matching TRBD2. The CDR3 totals 14 residues. With V trimmed by 5 bases and J by 4 bases, 7 bases remained unmatched. The part of the CDR3 DNA that was read is TGTGCCAGCAGTCCTGAAGCGGGGGCATACGAG. This gives the protein CASSPEAGAYE. The whole CDR3 protein reads CASSPEAGAYEQYF.

A word on this clone: Read coverage stops 3 residues before the CDR3 terminus; the germline J gene supplies the remainder. V and J are TRBV20-1 and TRBJ1-1; 7 bases line up with TRBD1. CDR1 and CDR2 (germline): DFQATT, SNEGSKA (reference sequence). This CDR3 has 15 residues. Germline trimming cut 1 base from V and 1 base from J; bases unmatched to any gene: 6. CDR3 in amino acids: CSARALGQSNTEAFF. CDR3 DNA, as far as it was read: TGCAGTGCTAGAGCTCTGGGACAGTCGAACACTGAA.

On this clone: The CDR3 end is not reached by the read, which stops 3 residues before it; the germline J gene fills it in. The chain carries TRBV4-2 and TRBJ2-5; maybe TRBD2 (6 bases). Trimming pared 0 bases from V and 5 bases from J, leaving 22 bases between. CDR1 is LGHNA, CDR2 YNFKEQ, per germline. This CDR3 has 18 amino acids. The CDR3 spells CASSQEIGVAETLETQYF. The DNA read from the CDR3 is TGTGCCAGCAGCCAAGAAATTGGAGTAGCGGAGACTTTGGAGACC.

For this clone: The DNA ends 3 residues before the CDR3 does, and the rest of the CDR3 is filled in from the germline J gene. The rearrangement uses TRBV19 and TRBJ1-5, with 8 nucleotides matching TRBD1. The CDR3 spans 15 residues. CDR1 and CDR2 (germline): LNHDA, SQIVND (reference sequence). CDR3 region: CASSRDRQAGKPQHF. CDR3 DNA, as far as it was read: TGTGCCAGTAGCCGGGACAGGCAGGCTGGTAAACCC.

About this clone: The read stops 3 residues short of the end of the CDR3; the missing end is completed from the germline J gene. The chain uses TRBV5-4 and TRBJ2-3; 9 bases align to TRBD2. The CDR3 totals 15 residues. Germline CDR1 reads SGHNT; CDR2 reads YYREEE (reference sequence). CDR3 in amino acids: CASSLGRGGRETQYF. The sequenced CDR3 bases are TGTGCCAGCAGCTTGGGGCGGGGGGGCCGGGAGACG.

A note on this clone: The CDR3 is cut off 3 residues early in the read; its end comes from the germline J gene. The V gene is TRBV6-7, the J gene TRBJ2-3; a weak D match, TRBD2 (5 bases). TRBV6-7 is reported as an ORF; its role is uncertain. The length of the CDR3 is 11 residues. The sequenced CDR3 bases are TGTGCCAGCAGTTACGCAGCGGCG. Translation: CASSYAAA. The whole CDR3 is CASSYAAAQYF.

In the case of this clone: The read falls 3 residues short of the CDR3 end, and the missing part is taken from the germline J gene. The J gene is TRBJ2-7, the V gene TRBV23-1; 7 nucleotides agree with TRBD2. TRBV23-1 is an ORF, and what it does is uncertain. The J segment lost 0 bases and the V segment lost 7 bases, leaving 18 bases of the junction unmatched. The CDR3 consists of 18 residues. Partial CDR3 DNA: TGCGCCAGCAAAACCCTTAAACTAGCGCGCGAGAGCTCCTACGAG. This sequence encodes CASKTLKLARESSYE. The full CDR3 is CASKTLKLARESSYEQYF.

Worth noting for this clone: The read ends 3 residues before the CDR3 terminus; that terminus is restored from the germline J gene. J is TRBJ1-1 and V is TRBV18, with a tentative D call TRBD1 (5 bases). Germline values: CDR1 KGHSH, CDR2 LQKENI. Trimming shortened V by 0 bases and J by 3 bases, and 14 bases separated the two germline ends. This CDR3 region has 16 residues. This CDR3 reads CASSPPAAGWDTEAFF. CDR3 DNA, as far as it was read: TGTGCCAGCTCACCACCGGCGGCAGGGTGGGACACTGAA. Combining the CDR3 with reference TRBV18 and TRBJ1-1 gives the whole variable domain NAGVMQNPRHLVRRRGQEARLRCSPMKGHSHVYWYRQLPEEGLKFMVYLQKENIIDESGMPKERFSAEFPKEGPSILRIQQVVRGDSAAYFCASSPPAAGWDTEAFFGQGTRLTVV.